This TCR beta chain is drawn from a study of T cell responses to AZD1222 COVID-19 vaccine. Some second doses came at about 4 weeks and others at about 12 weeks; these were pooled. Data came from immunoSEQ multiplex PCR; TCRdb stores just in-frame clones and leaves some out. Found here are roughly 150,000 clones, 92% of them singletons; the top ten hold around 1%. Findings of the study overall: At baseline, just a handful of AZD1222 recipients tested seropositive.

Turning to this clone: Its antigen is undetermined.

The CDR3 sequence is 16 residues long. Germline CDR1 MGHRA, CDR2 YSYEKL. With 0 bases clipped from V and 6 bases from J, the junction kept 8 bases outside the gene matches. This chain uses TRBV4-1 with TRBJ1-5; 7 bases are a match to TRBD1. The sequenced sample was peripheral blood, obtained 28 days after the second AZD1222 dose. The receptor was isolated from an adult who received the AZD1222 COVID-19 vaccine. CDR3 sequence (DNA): TGCGCCAGCAGCCAAGATGAGACGGCAGGGGGTCAGCCCCAGCATTTT. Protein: CASSQDETAGGQPQHF.